This T cell receptor beta chain was sequenced for a study of blood T cell repertoires in COVID-19. Study-level background: COVID-19 samples from acute and convalescent phases originated in the United States, Italy and Spain.

V gave up 1 base and J gave up 2 bases; unmatched junction bases: 9. Germline V gene sequence: CDR1 SGHRS, CDR2 YFSETQ. CDR3 length: 16 amino acids. Generated by immunoSEQ multiplex PCR, the TCRdb table keeps only in-frame clones and is missing some. The table shows about 220,000 clones, with more than 75% occurring only once. This receptor was obtained from a woman between 65 and 79 years old with COVID-19, enrolled during active disease. Sequencing input: peripheral blood. This chain connects TRBV5-1 to TRBJ2-7; 7 bases are a match to TRBD2. The CDR3 DNA reads TGCGCCAGCAGCTTGTTCCCAGGGACTACCACCTACGAGCAGTACTTC. Its translation: CASSLFPGTTTYEQYF. The full variable domain, in which reference TRBV5-1 and TRBJ2-7 provide the parts outside the CDR3, is KAGVTQTPRYLIKTRGQQVTLSCSPISGHRSVSWYQQTPGQGLQFLFEYFSETQRNKGNFPGRFSGRQFSNSRSEMNVSTLELGDSALYLCASSLFPGTTTYEQYFGPGTRLTVT.